The next 26 T cell receptor beta chains were all read from a single sample in a study of T cells in Graves' hyperthyroidism and ophthalmopathy. Amplification of TCR beta CDR3 regions was performed using RNA transcripts as template. The HTBI primer set drove a first-round RT-PCR of the TCR CDR3. TCRdb re-called the multiplex PCR reads through MiXCR, storing one row per CDR3 protein. The repertoire consists of roughly 150,000 distinct CDR3 sequences, with around 8.9% occurring once and the leading ten covering approximately 24%. Sequencing was carried out using blood. The receptors here all came from a woman aged 18-29 years with Graves' hyperthyroidism that later progressed to Graves' ophthalmopathy.

The chain employs TRBV9 and TRBJ2-5; perhaps TRBD2 as D (5 bases). There are 13 residues in the CDR3. In germline, CDR1 is SGDLS, CDR2 YYNGEE. Trimming took 4 bases from V and 5 from J, leaving 12 bases between them. The CDR3 sequence is CASSLSSMETQYF. The CDR3 DNA reads as TGTGCCAGCAGCTTATCTAGCATGGAGACCCAGTACTTC. Using reference TRBV9 and TRBJ2-5 for the parts outside the CDR3, the full variable domain is DSGVTQTPKHLITATGQRVTLRCSPRSGDLSVYWYQQSLDQGLQFLIQYYNGEERAKGNILERFSAQQFPDLHSELNLSSLELGDSALYFCASSLSSMETQYFGPGTRLLVL.

Turning to this clonotype: A much larger clone lies one base from this, so it may be a read error. This chain joins TRBV12-3 or TRBV12-4 and TRBJ2-1; 8 bases align to TRBD2. CDR3 length: 15 amino acids. After removal of 10 bases from V and 4 bases from J, the junction contained 12 bases not matched to a gene. CDR3 nucleotide sequence: TGTGCCAACAGCCCACCGGGACTAGATTACAATGAGCAGTTCTTC. It translates to CANSPPGLDYNEQFF.

This clonotype was counted between two and nine times. This chain links TRBV20-1 with TRBJ2-7, with TRBD1 as a possible D gene (6 bases). This CDR3 is 13 amino acids long. Germline assignment: CDR1 DFQATT and CDR2 SNEGSKA (reference sequence). Trimming took off 3 bases at V and 5 bases at J, with 14 bases between the two ends. In nucleotides, the CDR3 is TGCAGTGCTAGTCGGGGCAGACAGGACGAGCAGTACTTC. It yields the protein CSASRGRQDEQYF.

This chain joins TRBV4-1 and TRBJ2-7, with D perhaps being TRBD1 or TRBD2 (5 bases each). The V and J ends lost 2 bases and 2 bases respectively, with 13 bases between them. Germline lookup yields CDR1 MGHRA and CDR2 YSYEKL. The CDR3 totals 15 residues. This chain's CDR3 is CASSQLGEGAYEQYF. In nucleotides, the CDR3 is TGCGCCAGCAGCCAATTGGGAGAAGGGGCCTACGAGCAGTACTTC.

The chain couples TRBV9 to TRBJ1-1, with D possibly being TRBD1 (5 bases). The V gene lost 4 bases and the J gene lost 1 base, with 11 bases spanning the gap. This CDR3 is built from 14 residues. Germline CDR1 and CDR2: SGDLS and YYNGEE. DNA of the CDR3: TGTGCCAGCAGCCCCCGGGGGACGAACACTGAAGCTTTCTTT. It is translated as CASSPRGTNTEAFF.

This clonotype was seen repeatedly, ten times or more. The chain carries TRBV6-1 and TRBJ1-4, with D maybe TRBD1 (5 bases). CDR1 MNHNS and CDR2 SASEGT come from the germline V gene. The CDR3 totals 15 residues. V was cut by 10 bases and J by 0 bases, with 15 bases left in between. CDR3 sequence reads: CATLLTGATNEKLFF. The CDR3 region has the DNA TGTGCCACCCTCCTCACAGGTGCAACTAATGAAAAACTGTTTTTT.

This clonotype showed up many times. The rearrangement uses TRBV2 and TRBJ1-2, with 10 bases aligning to TRBD1. The J segment lost 2 bases and the V segment lost 3 bases, leaving 9 bases of the junction unmatched. The germline gives CDR1 SNHLY, CDR2 FYNNEI. The CDR3 totals 17 residues. CDR3 sequence: CASSDRDRGHENYGYTF. In DNA, the CDR3 is TGTGCCAGCAGTGACCGGGACAGGGGCCATGAAAACTATGGCTACACCTTC.

This clonotype has ten or more counts. The chain couples TRBV12-3 or TRBV12-4 to TRBJ1-2; no firm D call. The length of the CDR3 is 14 residues. V was trimmed by 2 bases and J by 4 bases, leaving 11 bases between them. This chain's CDR3 is CASSLSPKSYGYTF. In nucleotides, the CDR3 is TGTGCCAGCAGTTTAAGCCCTAAATCCTATGGCTACACCTTC.

The table lists this clonotype with many counts. CDR3 in amino acids: CASSERGGSTGSAYEQYF. Written as DNA, the CDR3 is TGTGCCAGCAGTGAAAGGGGCGGGTCGACAGGGTCAGCCTACGAGCAGTACTTC. The chain is built from TRBV2 and TRBJ2-7, with 7 bases that match TRBD1. The CDR3 has 18 amino acids. Germline CDR1 reads SNHLY; CDR2 reads FYNNEI. V shed 2 bases and J 2 bases; nucleotides not matched to a gene: 15.

This clonotype has at least ten counts. The chain has TRBV12-3 or TRBV12-4 and TRBJ1-1; D not certain. This CDR3 is built from 15 residues. V was pared by 2 bases and J by 4 bases, with 14 bases between. DNA of the CDR3: TGTGCCAGCAGTTTATCGGCAGCAGGAAGCACTGAAGCTTTCTTT. Translated, it gives CASSLSAAGSTEAFF.

In this sample, this clonotype turned up a few times. V gene TRBV11-3 combines with J gene TRBJ2-1; D is perhaps TRBD2 (5 bases). Germline V gene lookup returns CDR1 SGHNT and CDR2 YENEEA. The length of the CDR3 is 14 residues. V lost 5 bases to trimming and J lost 3 bases, with 11 bases between them. The CDR3 DNA follows: TGTGCCAGCAGCAACTACCGGGACTACAATGAGCAGTTCTTC. Translation: CASSNYRDYNEQFF.

This clonotype was found many times. The J gene is TRBJ2-7, the V gene TRBV20-1, with unresolved D. Germline CDR1 and CDR2: DFQATT and SNEGSKA (reference sequence). Trimming stripped 3 bases from V and 6 bases from J, with 12 bases between. This CDR3 contains 12 residues. CDR3 sequence reads: CSASAPRSEQYF. The CDR3, as DNA: TGCAGTGCTAGCGCCCCCAGGTCCGAGCAGTACTTC.

The table lists this clonotype with many counts. The chain uses TRBV20-1 and TRBJ2-2, with D possibly matching TRBD2 (6 bases). The V end was cut by 0 bases, the J end by 6 bases, with 8 bases between. The germline gives CDR1 DFQATT, CDR2 SNEGSKA (reference sequence). This CDR3 spans 13 amino acids. CDR3 bases: TGCAGTGCTAGAGACAGGGAGGCCGGGGAGCTGTTTTTT. It yields the protein CSARDREAGELFF.

This clonotype was seen a few times. A much more abundant neighbour one base away suggests this may be a read error. J is TRBJ1-1 and V is TRBV3-1; the match to TRBD1 covers 8 bases. J was trimmed by 10 bases and V by 3 bases; bases with no gene match: 7. The germline V gene encodes CDR1 LGHDT and CDR2 YNNKEL (reference sequence). This CDR3 contains 13 residues. DNA of the CDR3: TGTGCCAGCAGCCAGAGGACAGGGCCGAGAGCTTTCTTT. Its protein product is CASSQRTGPRAFF.

This clonotype showed up many times. The chain employs TRBV7-9 and TRBJ1-5; no reliable D call. Germline loops: CDR1 SEHNR, CDR2 FQNEAQ (reference sequence). The CDR3 spans 15 residues. V gave up 1 base and J gave up 7 bases, with 14 bases separating them. For the CDR3, the DNA is TGTGCCAGCAGCTTAGAATTGGGCGGAGGGCAGCCCCAGCATTTT. This codes for CASSLELGGGQPQHF.

For this clonotype: This clone may be a read error of a much larger clone one base away. V and J are TRBV6-1 and TRBJ1-2, with unresolved D. This CDR3 spans 15 amino acids. In germline, CDR1 is MNHNS, CDR2 SASEGT. CDR3 in DNA: TGTGCCGGCAGTGAAAGTAGGGTCCCCAACTATGGCTACACCTTC. Translated: CAGSESRVPNYGYTF.

The table lists this clonotype with many counts. The genes are TRBV6-1 and TRBJ1-4; possible D gene TRBD1, 5 bases. Trimming shortened V by 3 bases and J by 7 bases, and 9 bases separated the two germline ends. Per the germline V gene, CDR1 is MNHNS and CDR2 is SASEGT. CDR3 length: 13 amino acids. DNA of the CDR3: TGTGCCAGCAGTGACAGGGAGGTTGAAAAACTGTTTTTT. As protein: CASSDREVEKLFF.

This clonotype was detected ten times or more. This chain connects TRBV6-1 to TRBJ2-1; 9 nucleotides align to TRBD2. Trimming at V came to 2 bases and at J to 9 bases, leaving 11 bases not matched to a gene. Per germline, CDR1 MNHNS and CDR2 SASEGT. The CDR3 extends over 16 amino acids. The CDR3 spells CASSEMVSSGATEQFF. The CDR3 nucleotides are TGTGCCAGCAGTGAAATGGTGTCTAGCGGGGCGACTGAGCAGTTCTTC.

This clonotype was observed a few times. The chain links TRBV29-1 to TRBJ2-3; D gene unclear. Deletions cut 7 bases from V and 2 bases from J, with 13 bases between. The CDR3 spans 13 residues. Per germline, CDR1 SQVTM and CDR2 ANQGSEA. This chain's CDR3 is CSAHSGVTDTQYF. CDR3 DNA sequence: TGCAGCGCCCACTCCGGCGTCACAGATACGCAGTATTTT.

In its sample, this clonotype was seen many times. V is TRBV15 and J is TRBJ1-2; D uncertain. Germline lookup yields CDR1 LNHNV and CDR2 YYDKDF (reference sequence). V dropped 0 bases and J dropped 4 bases, with 15 bases sitting between them. The CDR3 covers 16 residues. CDR3 protein: CATSRDGSRRSYGYTF. The CDR3 nucleotides are TGTGCCACCAGCAGAGATGGGTCACGGCGGAGCTATGGCTACACCTTC.

This clonotype was observed many times. The chain employs TRBV19 and TRBJ2-2; 7 bases are a match to TRBD1. The CDR3 length is 16 residues. V lost 2 bases and J lost 1; bases outside the gene matches: 4. Germline loops: CDR1 LNHDA, CDR2 SQIVND (reference sequence). The CDR3, as DNA: TGTGCCAGTAGTATAAATTGGGACAGGAACACCGGGGAGCTGTTTTTT. Amino acids: CASSINWDRNTGELFF.

The V call is TRBV7-2, the J call TRBJ2-5; 8 positions match TRBD2. The CDR3 is 14 residues long. The junction had 5 bases not matched to a gene; V was cut back by 3 bases and J by 5 bases. CDR1 and CDR2 (germline): SGHTA, FQGNSA. This CDR3 reads CASSLGGRLETQYF. The CDR3 coding sequence is TGTGCCAGCAGCTTGGGCGGGAGGCTGGAGACCCAGTACTTC.

This clonotype came up many times. CDR3 sequence: CSARADSGGQGEQYF. In DNA form, the CDR3 reads TGCAGTGCTAGAGCTGACAGTGGAGGCCAGGGCGAGCAGTACTTC. The rearrangement links TRBV20-1 to TRBJ2-7, with D perhaps given as TRBD1 or TRBD2 (5 bases each). Trimming removed 1 base at V and 6 bases at J, with 19 bases between. This CDR3 spans 15 amino acids. The germline V gene has CDR1 DFQATT and CDR2 SNEGSKA (reference sequence).

The chain employs TRBV7-9 and TRBJ1-2; 8 bases fit TRBD1. Per germline, CDR1 SEHNR and CDR2 FQNEAQ (reference sequence). This CDR3 is 12 amino acids long. The ends lost 5 bases at V and 14 bases at J; junction bases unmatched: 10. The CDR3 region has the DNA TGTGCCAGCAGCCAAAATGACAGGGGTTGTACCTTC. Its protein product is CASSQNDRGCTF.

In this sample, this clonotype turned up many times. This chain connects TRBV6-1 to TRBJ2-5; no reliable D call. Germline V gene lookup returns CDR1 MNHNS and CDR2 SASEGT. CDR3 length: 11 residues. V was cut by 3 bases and J by 10 bases, with 9 bases left in between. CDR3 loop: CASSEGSVQYF. As DNA, the CDR3 is TGTGCCAGCAGTGAGGGGTCGGTCCAGTACTTC.

This clonotype was found many times. The rearrangement uses TRBV6-6 and TRBJ2-5; no clear D. Germline V gives CDR1 MNHNY, CDR2 SVGAGI (reference sequence). With 0 bases removed from V and 4 bases from J, the gap between germline ends came to 9 bases. This CDR3 has 14 residues. The CDR3 coding sequence is TGTGCCAGCAGTTACTCGACACCCAGAGAGACCCAGTACTTC. This translates into CASSYSTPRETQYF.